This T cell receptor beta chain emerged from a study of blood T cell repertoires in COVID-19. V was shortened by 5 bases and J by 6 bases, with 13 bases between the two germline ends. The CDR3 covers 13 residues. CDR1 is WNHNN and CDR2 is SYGVQD in the germline V gene (reference sequence). The study recruited exposed participants who had met a COVID-19 case within 2 weeks before entry. Sequencing used immunoSEQ multiplex PCR; TCRdb keeps in-frame clones, though not all of them. The table shows a few hundred thousand clones, with just over 90% occurring only once. The chain joins TRBV10-1 to TRBJ1-2; a weak D match, TRBD1 (5 bases). The sequence was collected from a woman between 40 and 55 years old who had been exposed to COVID-19. The sample consisted of PBMCs or T cells enriched from blood (not recorded which). CDR3 in DNA: TGCGCCAGCAGTATGTTTCCAGGGCATGGCTACACCTTC. Translation gives CASSMFPGHGYTF.